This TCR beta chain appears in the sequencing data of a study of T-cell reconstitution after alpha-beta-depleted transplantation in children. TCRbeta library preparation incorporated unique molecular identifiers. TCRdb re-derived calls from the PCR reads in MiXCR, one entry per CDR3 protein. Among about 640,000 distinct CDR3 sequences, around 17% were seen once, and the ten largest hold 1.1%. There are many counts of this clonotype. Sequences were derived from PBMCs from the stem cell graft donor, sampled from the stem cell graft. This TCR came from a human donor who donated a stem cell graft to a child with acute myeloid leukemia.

The CDR3 reads CSAQWTSNQPQHF. The DNA for the CDR3 is TGCAGTGCTCAATGGACAAGCAATCAGCCCCAGCATTTT. The V gene is TRBV20-1, the J gene TRBJ1-5; D may be TRBD1 (5 bases). The CDR3 runs 13 residues. V lost 5 bases and J 1 base, leaving 9 bases between the germline ends. CDR1 is DFQATT, CDR2 SNEGSKA, per germline (reference sequence).